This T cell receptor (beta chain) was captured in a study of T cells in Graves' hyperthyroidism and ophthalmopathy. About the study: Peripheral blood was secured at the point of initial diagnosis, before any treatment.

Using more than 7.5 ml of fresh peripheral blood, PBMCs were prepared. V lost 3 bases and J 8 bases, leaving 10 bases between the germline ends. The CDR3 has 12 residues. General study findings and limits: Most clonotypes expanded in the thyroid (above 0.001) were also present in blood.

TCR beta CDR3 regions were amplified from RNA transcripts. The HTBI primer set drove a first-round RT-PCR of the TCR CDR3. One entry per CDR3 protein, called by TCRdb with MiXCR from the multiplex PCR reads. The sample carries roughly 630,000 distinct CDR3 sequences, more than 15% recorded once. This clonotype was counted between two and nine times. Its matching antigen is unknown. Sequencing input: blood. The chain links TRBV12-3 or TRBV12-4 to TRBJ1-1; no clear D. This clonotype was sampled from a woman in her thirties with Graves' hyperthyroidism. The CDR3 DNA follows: TGTGCCAGCAGTTTTGCTTCAGTCGAAGCTTTCTTT. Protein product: CASSFASVEAFF.